Listed below are T cell receptor beta chains from one sample, sequenced in a study of T-cell memory formation after mild COVID-19. TCRdb re-derived calls from the 5' RACE reads in MiXCR, one entry per CDR3 protein. The sample has approximately 300,000 distinct CDR3 sequences, roughly a fifth seen once. The sample taken for sequencing was PBMCs or a T cell subset sorted from them (not recorded which). These receptor sequences come from a man aged 18 to 30 who had mild COVID-19 (a few samples of this study predate the infection). Cell type and time point are not known. The CDR3 runs from the conserved cysteine through the conserved F or W. The D gene is left open where the match is weak. Clone size is not always given. Where it is, it says once, few, many or a class for expanded clones.

J,V,D,size,DNA,CDR3
TRBJ2-5,TRBV2,TRBD2,.,TGTGCCAGCAGTGAACTAGCGGGGCGGCAGGAGACCCAGTACTTC,CASSELAGRQETQYF
TRBJ2-6,TRBV6-2/TRBV6-3,TRBD1,few,TGTGCCAGCAGTGGACAGGGATTCCTCTCTGGGGCCAACGTCCTGACTTTC,CASSGQGFLSGANVLTF
TRBJ2-5,TRBV23-1,.,many,TGCGCCAGCAGTCAACAGGGACAAGAGACCCAGTACTTC,CASSQQGQETQYF
TRBJ1-6,TRBV29-1,.,.,TGCAGCGCGGCGGCAGGGTTAAATTCACCCCTCCACTTT,CSAAAGLNSPLHF
TRBJ2-3,TRBV9,TRBD2,few,TGTGCCAGCAGCGGCGTAGCGGGGGGGCCCCCAGATACGCAGTATTTT,CASSGVAGGPPDTQYF
TRBJ2-3,TRBV5-1,TRBD1,.,TGCGCCAGCAGCTCCGGGACAGGGAAAGGGGGTACGCAGTATTTT,CASSSGTGKGGTQYF
TRBJ2-1,TRBV6-2/TRBV6-3,TRBD2,few,TGTGCCAGCAGGAGCGGGGGGAGCTCCTACAATGAGCAGTTCTTC,CASRSGGSSYNEQFF
TRBJ1-6,TRBV5-1,.,few,TGCGCCAGCAGCCTGGCGGGGGATGATTCACCCCTCCACTTT,CASSLAGDDSPLHF
TRBJ1-5,TRBV19,.,.,TGTGCCAGTAGTATAGATGGGTATAGCAATCAGCCCCAGCATTTT,CASSIDGYSNQPQHF
TRBJ2-1,TRBV14,.,few,TGTGCCAGCAGCCAAGATATCCGGGCACCGTACAATGAGCAGTTCTTC,CASSQDIRAPYNEQFF
TRBJ2-5,TRBV9,.,.,TGTGCCAGCAGCAGCTCAGGAGGGACGGAGACCCAGTACTTC,CASSSSGGTETQYF
TRBJ2-5,TRBV2,TRBD2,few,TGTGCCAGCGGAGGACTAGCGGGACCCGAAGAGACCCAGTACTTC,CASGGLAGPEETQYF